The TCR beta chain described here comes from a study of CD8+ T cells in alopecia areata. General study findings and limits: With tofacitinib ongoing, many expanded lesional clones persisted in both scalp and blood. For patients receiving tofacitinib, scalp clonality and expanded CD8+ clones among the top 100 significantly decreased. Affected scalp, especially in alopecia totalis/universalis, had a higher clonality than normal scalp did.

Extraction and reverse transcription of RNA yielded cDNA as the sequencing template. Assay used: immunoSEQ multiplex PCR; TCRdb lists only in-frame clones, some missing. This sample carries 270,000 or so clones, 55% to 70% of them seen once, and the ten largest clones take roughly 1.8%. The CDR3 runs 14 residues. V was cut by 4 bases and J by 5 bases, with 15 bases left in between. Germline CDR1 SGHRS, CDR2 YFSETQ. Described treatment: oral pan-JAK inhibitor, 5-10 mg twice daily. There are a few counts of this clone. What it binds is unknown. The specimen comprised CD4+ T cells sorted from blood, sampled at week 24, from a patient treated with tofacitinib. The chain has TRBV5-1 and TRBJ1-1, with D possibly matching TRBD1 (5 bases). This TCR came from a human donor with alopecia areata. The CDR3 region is CASSNTGIKTEAFF. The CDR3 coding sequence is TGCGCCAGCAGCAACACAGGAATAAAGACTGAAGCTTTCTTT.